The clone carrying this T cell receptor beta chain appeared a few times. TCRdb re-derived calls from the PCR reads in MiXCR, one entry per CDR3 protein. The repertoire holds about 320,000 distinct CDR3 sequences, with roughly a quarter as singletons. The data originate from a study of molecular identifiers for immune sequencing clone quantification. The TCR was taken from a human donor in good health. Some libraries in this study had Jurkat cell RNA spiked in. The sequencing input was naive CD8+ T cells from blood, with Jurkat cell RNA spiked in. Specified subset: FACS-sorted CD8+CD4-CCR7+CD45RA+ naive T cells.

DNA for the CDR3: TGCGCCAGCAGCTTGGCTGAGGGGGGGAGCTCCTACGAGCAGTACTTC. It codes for CASSLAEGGSSYEQYF. This rearrangement joins TRBV5-1 to TRBJ2-7, with D perhaps TRBD2 (7 bases). CDR1 and CDR2 from the germline V gene are SGHRS and YFSETQ. The V end was cut by 0 bases, the J end by 0 bases, with 13 bases between. This CDR3 region has 16 residues.